Described below is a single TCR beta chain sequence and its context. Repertoires were generated with immunoSEQ multiplex PCR, while TCRdb's copy carries only in-frame clones and drops some. The sample lists 320,000 or so clones; around 86% were seen once. The record originates from a study of blood T cell repertoires in COVID-19. Looking at the study overall: T cells, B-cell-depleted T cells, or PBMCs provided the cDNA or gDNA that served as material.

Participant age was roughly 18 to 95 years, and participants resided in fewer than 30 US areas. Donors were grouped by their self-reported clinical history. Recovered status applied to Cohort 3 donors who had two consecutive negative PCRs. It also applied to those with clearance or with symptom resolution. CDR1 is SGHTA and CDR2 is FQGNSA in the germline V gene. V was clipped by 0 bases and J by 4 bases, with 10 bases between them. The CDR3 totals 15 residues. The sample taken for sequencing was PBMCs or T cells enriched from blood (not recorded which). The chain combines TRBV7-2 with TRBJ2-1; no firm D call. This TCR came from a man aged 60 to 75 who had recovered from COVID-19. The CDR3 DNA is TGTGCCAGCAGCTTAGCGGTCAACTTATACAATGAGCAGTTCTTC. This sequence encodes CASSLAVNLYNEQFF.